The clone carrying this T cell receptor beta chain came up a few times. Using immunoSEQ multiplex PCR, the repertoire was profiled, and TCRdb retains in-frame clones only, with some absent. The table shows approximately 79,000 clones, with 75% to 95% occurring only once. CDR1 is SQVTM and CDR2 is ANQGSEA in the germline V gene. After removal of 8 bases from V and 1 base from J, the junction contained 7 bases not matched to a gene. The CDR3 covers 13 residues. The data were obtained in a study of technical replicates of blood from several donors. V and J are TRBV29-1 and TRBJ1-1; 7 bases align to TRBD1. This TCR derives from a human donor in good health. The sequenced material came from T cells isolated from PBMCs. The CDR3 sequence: CSLGDRANTEAFF. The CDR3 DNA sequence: TGCAGCCTTGGCGACAGGGCGAACACTGAAGCTTTCTTT.